Presented here are 9 T cell receptor beta chains from one specimen sequenced in a study of blood T cell repertoires in COVID-19. The protocol was immunoSEQ multiplex PCR, while the TCRdb copy is restricted to in-frame clones and leaves out a portion. The table lists under 450,000 clones, less than 90% of them singletons, with just over 7% in the top ten. The specimen sequenced was peripheral blood. Receptors originate from an older woman with COVID-19, enrolled during active disease.

The V call is TRBV15, the J call TRBJ1-2; D gene ambiguous. Trimming pared 0 bases from V and 1 base from J, leaving 9 bases between. CDR1 and CDR2 from the germline V gene are LNHNV and YYDKDF (reference sequence). The length of the CDR3 is 15 residues. The CDR3 protein is CATSREGTVNYGYTF. In DNA form, the CDR3 reads TGTGCCACCAGCAGAGAGGGCACCGTTAACTATGGCTACACCTTC. Full variable domain (outside the CDR3, taken from reference TRBV15 and TRBJ1-2): DAMVIQNPRYQVTQFGKPVTLSCSQTLNHNVMYWYQQKSSQAPKLLFHYYDKDFNNEADTPDNFQSRRPNTSFCFLDIRSPGLGDTAMYLCATSREGTVNYGYTFGSGTRLTVV.

With respect to this clone: No DNA is shown, since the ends of the CDR3 on it are uncertain; the CDR3 is the one TCRdb lists. The V and J genes are TRBV7-4 and TRBJ2-1; TRBD2, the table's D call, was not compared with the DNA. Inclusive of both ends, the CDR3 amounts to 12 amino acids. Per the germline V gene, CDR1 is SGHVT and CDR2 is SQSDAQ. Here the CDR3 reads CASSLFLYEQFF.

The chain recombines TRBV7-3 with TRBJ2-1; 12 bases match TRBD2. The CDR3 extends over 18 amino acids. J lost 7 bases, V lost 0 bases, and 10 bases had no gene match. CDR1 is SGHTA and CDR2 is FQGTGA in the germline V gene. CDR3 in amino acids: CASSLTSTSGGLGNEQFF. CDR3 DNA: TGTGCCAGCAGCTTAACATCCACTAGCGGGGGGCTTGGGAATGAGCAGTTCTTC.

This rearrangement joins TRBV5-1 to TRBJ1-2; 10 nucleotides line up with TRBD1. Germline V CDR1 and CDR2: SGHRS, YFSETQ. CDR3 length equals 17 residues. V lost 2 bases, J lost 3 bases, and 10 bases stayed unmatched. The CDR3 is CASSFRRDRGEDYGYTF. The DNA of the CDR3 is TGCGCCAGCAGCTTCAGAAGGGACAGGGGAGAGGACTATGGCTACACCTTC.

This chain connects TRBV7-2 to TRBJ2-1, with TRBD2 as a possible D gene (5 bases). CDR1 is SGHTA, CDR2 FQGNSA, per germline. With 5 bases removed from V and 1 base from J, the gap between germline ends came to 6 bases. CDR3 size: 13 residues. The CDR3 loop is CASSTGSYNEQFF. DNA of the CDR3: TGTGCCAGCAGCACGGGGTCCTACAATGAGCAGTTCTTC.

The rearrangement joins TRBV27 to TRBJ2-5; TRBD1 is a possible D gene (5 bases). There are 14 residues in the CDR3. Per the germline V gene, CDR1 is MNHEY and CDR2 is SMNVEV (reference sequence). Trimming took off 5 bases at V and 3 bases at J, with 13 bases between the two ends. CDR3 DNA sequence: TGTGCCAGCAGTACGGACACCCGCGAAGAGACCCAGTACTTC. Its protein is CASSTDTREETQYF.

The V and J genes are TRBV7-3 and TRBJ1-2; the match to TRBD1 covers 7 bases. With 1 base clipped from V and 7 bases from J, the junction kept 3 bases outside the gene matches. The germline CDR1 and CDR2 sequences are SGHTA and FQGTGA. The CDR3 totals 13 residues. DNA of the CDR3: TGTGCCAGCAGCTTAAAGACAGGGAGTGGCTACACCTTC. It codes for CASSLKTGSGYTF.

V usage is TRBV25-1 and J usage is TRBJ1-3, with D hard to call. Germline CDR1 reads MGHDK; CDR2 reads SYGVNS. Trimming removed 4 bases at V and 0 bases at J, with 10 bases between. CDR3 size: 15 residues. DNA for the CDR3: TGTGCCAGCAGTGGCGGCTTCTCCTCTGGAAACACCATATATTTT. This sequence encodes CASSGGFSSGNTIYF.

This clone appeared a few times. The J gene is TRBJ1-4, the V gene TRBV29-1; no clear D gene. Germline values: CDR1 SQVTM, CDR2 ANQGSEA. CDR3 length: 13 residues. V was clipped by 3 bases and J by 3 bases, with 8 bases between them. CDR3 residues: CSVEREANEKLFF. DNA of the CDR3: TGCAGCGTTGAGCGGGAGGCTAATGAAAAACTGTTTTTT.